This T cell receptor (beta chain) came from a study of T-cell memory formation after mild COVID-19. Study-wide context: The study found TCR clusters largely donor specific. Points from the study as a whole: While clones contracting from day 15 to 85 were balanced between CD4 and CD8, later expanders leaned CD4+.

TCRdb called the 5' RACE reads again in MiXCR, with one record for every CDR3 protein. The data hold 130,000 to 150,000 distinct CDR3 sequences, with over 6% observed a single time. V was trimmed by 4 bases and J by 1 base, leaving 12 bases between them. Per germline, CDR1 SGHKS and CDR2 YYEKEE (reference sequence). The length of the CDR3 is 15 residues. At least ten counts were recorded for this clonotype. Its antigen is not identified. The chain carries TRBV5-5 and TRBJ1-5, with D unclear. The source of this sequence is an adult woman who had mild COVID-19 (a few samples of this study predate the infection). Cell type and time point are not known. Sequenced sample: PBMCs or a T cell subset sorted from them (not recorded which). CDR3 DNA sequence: TGTGCCAGCAGCCCCCAAGTGTCGAGCAATCAGCCCCAGCATTTT. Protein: CASSPQVSSNQPQHF.